This TCR beta chain was identified during a study of post-analysis software for immune sequencing data (dated by TCRdb to between 2014 and 2016). About the full investigation: Relapsing-remitting, secondary progressive and progressive-relapsing multiple sclerosis were recorded as disease courses, and subtype annotation was lacking for some patients. Patient repertoires were compared against ten to eleven previously published healthy control repertoires from donors aged roughly 6 to 27 years. A subset of samples was prepared in parallel using single-end sample barcoding, then pooled and co-amplified after Illumina adapter ligation.

Libraries were built with PCR. The reads were generated on an Illumina HiSeq 2500. To reduce PCR and sequencing biases, unique molecular identifiers were incorporated into the TCR beta cDNA libraries. Roughly 500,000 cDNA molecules were obtained for every 1 to 10 million input T cells, so each molecule roughly corresponded to one T cell. The same protocol used for the earlier healthy control dataset was applied to prepare and sequence the patient libraries. Within a given batch, samples were prepared together, multiplexed and sequenced on the same HiSeq lane. For the original study's pipeline: MIGEC handled the raw barcoded reads, throwing out single-read molecular identifier groups before consensus assembly and CDR3 extraction. VDJtools was used for post-analysis of the clonotype tables, with diversity normalized by down-sampling every dataset to the smallest sample size. In repertoire overlap clustering, CDR3 amino acid sequences, but not nucleotide sequences, were matched to correct batch-related cross-sample contamination. TCRdb reprocessed the public reads (quality trimming at Q25 with fastp, clone calling with MiXCR) and kept in-frame beta chains. Every entry covers one CDR3 protein and lists the most common genes and DNA from its rows. The V and J calls come from TCRdb's annotation, not from the publication. This sample comprises about 460,000 distinct CDR3 sequences, under 55% of them detected only once. The ten largest clones add up to 9.5% to 13% of the sample.

This clonotype occurred a few times. No cognate antigen has been identified for it. One base away there is no much larger clone; base qualities are not given. General study outcomes and caveats: Significantly lower normalized Chao1 diversity was found in multiple sclerosis patients than in controls, suggesting substantial peripheral T-cell clonal expansion. The control group was slightly older than the multiple sclerosis patient group. Strong co-clustering of samples prepared in the same batch was shown by direct clustering with F measure, prompting a batch-effect correction.

To demonstrate the VDJtools post-analysis software, TCR beta repertoires were profiled from the peripheral blood of over ten young patients with multiple sclerosis. The multiple sclerosis patients were children and adolescents ranging in age from about 6 to 16 years. The sample was blood. The clonotype was recovered from a girl between 5 and 17 years old with multiple sclerosis.

This receptor has the CDR3 CSVELGGTGNQPQHF. The sequenced DNA: TGCAGCGTTGAACTGGGGGGGACAGGGAATCAGCCCCAGCATTTT. The sequence is built from TRBV29-1 and TRBJ1-5, with 9 bases aligning to TRBD1. Spanning cysteine to phenylalanine, the CDR3 consists of 15 amino acids. The entry retains the CDR3 DNA only, 45 bases that are in frame from base 1. Here V drops 2 bases and J drops 4 bases, and the junction holds 6 bases not matched to any gene. Looking up the germline V gene yields CDR1 SQVTM and CDR2 ANQGSEA.